A selection of T cell receptor beta chains follows, all from one sample in a study of cytomegalovirus exposure and HLA in healthy donors. Assay used: immunoSEQ multiplex PCR; TCRdb lists only in-frame clones, some missing. The data contain some 130,000 clones, around a tenth of them singletons. Sample: PBMCs. All receptors derive from a man aged 50-59 years in good health and CMV-seronegative. Both conserved end residues are part of each CDR3. D genes are given only for firm matches. Expanded clones get a size class; other rows say once, few or many, or leave the size out.

clone size | J gene | D gene | V gene | CDR3 protein | CDR3 DNA
NA | TRBJ1-2 | NA | TRBV7-9 | CASTLPPNYGYTF | TGTGCCAGCACACTACCTCCTAACTATGGCTACACCTTC
NA | TRBJ1-5 | TRBD1 | TRBV29-1 | CSVGDRVSNQPQHF | TGCAGCGTGGGGGACAGGGTTAGCAATCAGCCCCAGCATTTT
NA | TRBJ1-5 | TRBD1 | TRBV5-1 | CASSLEPGGQPQHF | TGCGCCAGCAGCTTGGAGCCAGGGGGTCAGCCCCAGCATTTT
NA | TRBJ1-5 | NA | TRBV5-1 | CASSLMAGANQPQHF | TGCGCCAGCAGCTTGATGGCAGGGGCCAATCAGCCCCAGCATTTT
NA | TRBJ1-1 | NA | TRBV21-1 | CASSKPGGRVRTEAFF | TGTGCCAGCAGCAAACCCGGGGGGAGGGTGCGCACTGAAGCTTTCTTT
NA | TRBJ1-5 | NA | TRBV27 | CASSSGAGVAGNQPQHF | TGTGCCAGCAGTTCTGGCGCAGGGGTGGCGGGCAATCAGCCCCAGCATTTT
NA | TRBJ2-5 | NA | TRBV6-5 | CASRQGRETQYF | TGTGCCAGCAGGCAGGGTCGAGAGACCCAGTACTTC
once | TRBJ2-7 | NA | TRBV2 | CASNRVSGEQYF | TGTGCCAGCAATCGGGTGAGCGGCGAGCAGTACTTC
few | TRBJ2-1 | TRBD2 | TRBV9 | CASSVASGGSYNEQFF | TGTGCCAGCAGCGTAGCCTCGGGGGGGTCATACAATGAGCAGTTCTTC
NA | TRBJ2-3 | TRBD2 | TRBV4-1 | CASSQASGGALDTQYF | TGCGCCAGCAGCCAAGCCAGCGGGGGGGCACTAGATACGCAGTATTTT
NA | TRBJ1-1 | NA | TRBV10-3 | CAISDRGGRSEAFF | TGTGCCATCAGTGACAGGGGCGGGAGGTCTGAAGCTTTCTTT
few | TRBJ1-2 | NA | TRBV15 | CATSRGGRQALDYGYTF | TGTGCCACCAGCAGGGGGGGGAGACAGGCCTTAGACTATGGCTACACCTTC
NA | TRBJ2-2 | TRBD1 | TRBV6-6 | CASSLDRVYPGELFF | TGTGCCAGCAGCCTCGACAGGGTTTATCCCGGGGAGCTGTTTTTT
few | TRBJ1-6 | NA | TRBV5-1 | CASSLSDTTHSPLHF | TGCGCCAGCAGCTTGTCTGACACCACTCATTCACCCCTCCACTTT
NA | TRBJ2-2 | TRBD1 | TRBV5-1 | CASSLTGTANTGELFF | TGCGCCAGCAGCCTCACCGGGACAGCGAACACCGGGGAGCTGTTTTTT
NA | TRBJ1-6 | TRBD1 | TRBV25-1 | CASSEVGQGSPLHF | TGTGCCAGCAGTGAAGTAGGACAGGGTTCACCCCTCCACTTT
few | TRBJ2-6 | TRBD1 | TRBV6-1 | CASSVGTGGPGANVLTF | TGTGCCAGCAGTGTTGGGACAGGTGGACCTGGGGCCAACGTCCTGACTTTC
NA | TRBJ1-5 | NA | TRBV30 | CAWDGGAGSGQPQHF | TGTGCCTGGGATGGTGGTGCGGGCTCGGGGCAGCCCCAGCATTTT
once | TRBJ2-3 | NA | TRBV9 | CASSVGRKSTDTQYF | TGTGCCAGCAGCGTAGGGAGAAAGAGCACAGATACGCAGTATTTT
NA | TRBJ2-1 | TRBD2 | TRBV4-1 | CASSQRLAGGPSYNEQFF | TGCGCCAGCAGCCAAAGACTAGCGGGGGGGCCTTCCTACAATGAGCAGTTCTTC
few | TRBJ2-2 | NA | TRBV7-3 | CASSSNGGGGELFF | TGTGCCAGCAGCTCCAACGGCGGAGGCGGGGAGCTGTTTTTT
few | TRBJ2-5 | NA | TRBV30 | CAFGPSGETQYF | TGTGCCTTCGGACCAAGCGGAGAGACCCAGTACTTC
few | TRBJ1-5 | NA | TRBV13 | CASSLWGSGVQPQHF | TGTGCCAGCAGCTTATGGGGAAGCGGAGTTCAGCCCCAGCATTTT
NA | TRBJ2-7 | TRBD1 | TRBV28 | CASTMGKTGSEQYF | TGTGCCAGCACCATGGGAAAGACAGGGTCCGAGCAGTACTTC
NA | TRBJ2-3 | TRBD2 | TRBV30 | CAWRGLAGATDTQYF | TGTGCCTGGAGGGGGCTAGCGGGGGCCACAGATACGCAGTATTTT
NA | TRBJ2-5 | NA | TRBV5-1 | CASSQDIQETQYF | TGCGCCAGCAGCCAAGACATCCAAGAGACCCAGTACTTC
few | TRBJ2-1 | TRBD2 | TRBV7-2 | CASSITSGGTYNEQFF | TGTGCCAGCAGCATCACCAGCGGGGGCACCTACAATGAGCAGTTCTTC
few | TRBJ2-1 | TRBD1 | TRBV29-1 | CSGLTGSYNEQFF | TGCAGCGGATTGACAGGGTCCTACAATGAGCAGTTCTTC
few | TRBJ2-1 | TRBD2 | TRBV18 | CASSPPSSGNTYNEQFF | TGTGCCAGCTCACCACCTTCTAGCGGTAATACTTACAATGAGCAGTTCTTC
few | TRBJ2-7 | NA | TRBV27 | CASSLRRGSYEQYF | TGTGCCAGCAGTTTGAGGCGGGGCTCCTACGAGCAGTACTTC
few | TRBJ2-2 | NA | TRBV10-1 | CASSRDINTGELFF | TGCGCCAGCAGCCGGGACATCAACACCGGGGAGCTGTTTTTT
few | TRBJ2-6 | NA | TRBV7-3 | CASSLRGQLSSGANVLTF | TGTGCCAGCAGCTTACGTGGACAGTTGAGTTCTGGGGCCAACGTCCTGACTTTC
few | TRBJ1-5 | NA | TRBV2 | CASSENSPTSGNQPQHF | TGTGCCAGCAGTGAAAACTCGCCCACGAGCGGCAATCAGCCCCAGCATTTT
few | TRBJ2-3 | TRBD1 | TRBV2 | CASGGEFADTQYF | TGTGCCTCAGGGGGTGAGTTCGCAGATACGCAGTATTTT
NA | TRBJ1-5 | TRBD1 | TRBV28 | CASSLQGVASNQPQHF | TGTGCCAGCAGTTTACAGGGGGTCGCTAGCAATCAGCCCCAGCATTTT
NA | TRBJ2-5 | TRBD2 | TRBV9 | CASSPGTSGGLAYQETQYF | TGTGCCAGCAGCCCAGGGACTAGCGGGGGCTTAGCCTATCAAGAGACCCAGTACTTC
once | TRBJ2-7 | TRBD1 | TRBV19 | CASSLSGTGAYEQYF | TGTGCCAGTAGTCTCTCCGGGACAGGGGCCTACGAGCAGTACTTC
NA | TRBJ2-1 | TRBD2 | TRBV30 | CAWSVVTSGPSSYNEQFF | TGTGCCTGGAGTGTGGTGACTAGCGGCCCGAGCTCCTACAATGAGCAGTTCTTC
few | TRBJ2-1 | TRBD2 | TRBV23-1 | CANPGLAGPSYNEQFF | TGCGCCAACCCGGGACTAGCGGGCCCCTCCTACAATGAGCAGTTCTTC
few | TRBJ1-6 | TRBD1 | TRBV28 | CASSLGQTNSPLHF | TGTGCCAGCAGTTTGGGACAGACTAATTCACCCCTCCACTTT
few | TRBJ1-4 | NA | TRBV19 | CASSIMTAMNEKLFF | TGTGCCAGTAGTATTATGACAGCGATGAATGAAAAACTGTTTTTT
few | TRBJ1-1 | TRBD1 | TRBV9 | CASSGTGGRTEAFF | TGTGCCAGCAGCGGCACAGGGGGCCGGACTGAAGCTTTCTTT
NA | TRBJ2-3 | TRBD1 | TRBV11-2 | CASSLVTGDWGITQYF | TGTGCCAGCAGCTTAGTTACAGGGGATTGGGGAATTACGCAGTATTTT
NA | TRBJ2-5 | NA | TRBV29-1 | CSARQGGGYQETQYF | TGCAGTGCCCGACAGGGAGGAGGTTACCAAGAGACCCAGTACTTC